The next 19 T cell receptor beta chains were all read from a single sample in a study of T cell responses to AZD1222 COVID-19 vaccine (dated by TCRdb to the early 2020s). Taken with the paper, the label for time point translates to: baseline before first vaccination. Libraries were built with the immunoSEQ multiplex PCR assay. The table was pulled from immuneACCESS by TCRdb, which kept in-frame rearrangements only. Such tables lose some clones; where checked, under half of the loss comes from unresolved V genes, and the rest has no known cause. In all, the sample holds about 260,000 clones, and over 85% of those were seen once. The ten largest account for around 0.6% of the sample. Here the sequenced sample was peripheral blood, taken on day 0 of AZD1222 vaccination. These receptors were obtained from an adult in good health.

The gene calls are TRBV28 and TRBJ1-5, with TRBD1 identical over 9 bases. Trimming cost V 8 bases and J 3 bases; bases outside gene matches: 8. The CDR3 runs to 15 residues. From germline, CDR1 is MDHEN and CDR2 SYDVKM. CDR3 nucleotide sequence: TGTGCCAGCCGACCCGGGACAGGGAACAATCAGCCCCAGCATTTT. This sequence encodes CASRPGTGNNQPQHF.

The rearrangement uses TRBV18 and TRBJ1-5; D gene ambiguous. CDR3 length: 13 amino acids. The germline V and J ends were trimmed by 3 bases and 7 bases, with 10 bases remaining between them. Germline V lookup: CDR1 KGHSH, CDR2 LQKENI. The CDR3 reads CASSPGDGQPQHF. The CDR3 coding sequence is TGTGCCAGCTCACCTGGGGATGGGCAGCCCCAGCATTTT.

A single count supports this clone. The gene calls are TRBV3-1 (or the pseudogene TRBV3-2) and TRBJ1-6; D gene ambiguous. With 9 bases removed from V and 8 bases from J, the gap between germline ends came to 17 bases. This CDR3 has 14 amino acids. From germline, CDR1 is LGHDT and CDR2 YNNKEL (reference sequence). CDR3 in amino acids: CASGPGVGDSPLHF. The CDR3 bases are TGTGCCAGTGGCCCCGGGGTAGGAGATTCACCCCTCCACTTT.

The chain links TRBV7-2 to TRBJ1-3; D is ambiguous. CDR1 and CDR2 from the germline V gene are SGHTA and FQGNSA. Deletions cut 1 base from V and 1 base from J, with 11 bases between. This CDR3 has 16 amino acids. The CDR3 sequence is CASSLVIRWSGNTIYF. In DNA, the CDR3 is TGTGCCAGCAGCTTAGTGATCAGGTGGTCTGGAAACACCATATATTTT.

The chain carries TRBV10-3 and TRBJ2-2; perhaps TRBD2 as D (6 bases). The CDR3 is 15 residues long. Trimming shortened V by 1 base and J by 0 bases, and 6 bases separated the two germline ends. Germline V CDR1 and CDR2: ENHRY, SYGVKD. The chain's CDR3 is CAISEWGANTGELFF. The CDR3 DNA reads TGTGCCATCAGTGAGTGGGGGGCGAACACCGGGGAGCTGTTTTTT.

The rearrangement joins TRBV7-2 to TRBJ2-7; TRBD1 matches at 7 bases. V shed 2 bases and J 4 bases; nucleotides not matched to a gene: 5. This CDR3 has 14 residues. Germline loops: CDR1 SGHTA, CDR2 FQGNSA. CDR3 nucleotides: TGTGCCAGCAGCTTATCGACAGGGAAATACGAGCAGTACTTC. Translated, it gives CASSLSTGKYEQYF.

V and J are TRBV7-9 and TRBJ1-5; D perhaps matches TRBD1 (6 bases). Trimming pared 5 bases from V and 6 bases from J, leaving 14 bases between. Germline loops: CDR1 SEHNR, CDR2 FQNEAQ (reference sequence). The CDR3 is 14 residues long. CDR3 amino acids: CASSPQGLGQPQHF. For the CDR3, the DNA is TGTGCCAGCAGCCCACAGGGACTGGGTCAGCCCCAGCATTTT.

The chain links TRBV9 to TRBJ1-2, with 7 bases identical to TRBD1. CDR3 length: 14 amino acids. CDR1 and CDR2 from the germline V gene are SGDLS and YYNGEE. Trimming cost V 4 bases and J 8 bases; bases outside gene matches: 11. The CDR3 DNA reads as TGTGCCAGCAGCCTCGGGACAGCCAGGGGAGGCTACACCTTC. This codes for CASSLGTARGGYTF. Full variable domain (missing parts from reference TRBV9 and TRBJ1-2): DSGVTQTPKHLITATGQRVTLRCSPRSGDLSVYWYQQSLDQGLQFLIQYYNGEERAKGNILERFSAQQFPDLHSELNLSSLELGDSALYFCASSLGTARGGYTFGSGTRLTVV.

The V and J genes are TRBV18 and TRBJ2-7; D gene uncertain. Germline lookup yields CDR1 KGHSH and CDR2 LQKENI. The CDR3 consists of 12 residues. With 1 base removed from V and 3 bases from J, the gap between germline ends came to 4 bases. This chain's CDR3 is CASSPQDYEQYF. The CDR3 DNA reads TGTGCCAGCTCACCACAGGACTACGAGCAGTACTTC.

The rearrangement uses TRBV6-5 and TRBJ1-5, with 8 nucleotides matching TRBD1. This CDR3 region has 13 residues. J lost 5 bases, V lost 10 bases, and 7 bases had no gene match. Germline-derived CDR1 and CDR2 are MNHEY and SVGAGI. Here the CDR3 reads CATRTGTDQPQHF. CDR3 nucleotides: TGTGCCACTCGGACAGGGACGGATCAGCCCCAGCATTTT.

The chain joins TRBV19 to TRBJ1-1; unclear D gene. This CDR3 is built from 16 residues. V lost 3 bases and J 2 bases, leaving 16 bases between the germline ends. The germline gives CDR1 LNHDA, CDR2 SQIVND (reference sequence). CDR3 sequence: CASSISPFRRNTEAFF. The CDR3 DNA reads TGTGCCAGTAGTATCTCCCCCTTCAGGAGAAACACTGAAGCTTTCTTT.

The chain recombines TRBV5-1 with TRBJ2-1; 14 nucleotides align to TRBD2. There are 16 residues in the CDR3. Per germline, CDR1 SGHRS and CDR2 YFSETQ. V lost 1 base and J lost 10; bases outside the gene matches: 7. For the CDR3, the DNA is TGCGCCAGCAGCTTGCCGGGACTAGCGGGAGCCAGCGAGCAGTTCTTC. Its translation: CASSLPGLAGASEQFF.

The chain employs TRBV28 and TRBJ1-1; no clear D gene. Germline CDR1 is MDHEN and CDR2 is SYDVKM. V was pared by 5 bases and J by 0 bases, with 16 bases between. CDR3 length equals 16 residues. CDR3 nucleotide sequence: TGTGCCAGCAGTAGACCGAGGGTAGGAATGAACACTGAAGCTTTCTTT. Translating it yields CASSRPRVGMNTEAFF.

The V call is TRBV7-8, the J call TRBJ1-6, with D perhaps TRBD1 (6 bases). V dropped 4 bases and J dropped 8 bases, with 9 bases sitting between them. There are 13 residues in the CDR3. Looked up from germline, CDR1 is SGHVS and CDR2 is FQNEAQ. The CDR3 loop is CASSWSGDSPLHF. Written as DNA, the CDR3 is TGTGCCAGCAGCTGGTCAGGGGATTCACCCCTCCACTTT.

V gene TRBV18 combines with J gene TRBJ1-1; D perhaps matches TRBD1 (6 bases). The CDR3 runs to 14 residues. The V gene's germline CDR1 is KGHSH and CDR2 LQKENI. Between the trimmed V and J ends, which lost 1 base and 1 base, there was a span of 7 bases. CDR3 in amino acids: CASSPLGQNTEAFF. The CDR3, as DNA: TGTGCCAGCTCACCACTGGGACAGAACACTGAAGCTTTCTTT.

This clone has a handful of counts. The V call is TRBV7-2, the J call TRBJ1-1; TRBD1 matches at 10 bases. CDR3 length equals 15 residues. Germline CDR1 SGHTA, CDR2 FQGNSA. Trimming removed 4 bases from V and 3 bases from J; junction bases left unmatched: 5. CDR3 bases: TGTGCCAGCAGCTCCCGGACAGGGGGGTACACTGAAGCTTTCTTT. Protein: CASSSRTGGYTEAFF.

The chain combines TRBV28 with TRBJ2-5; 7 bases align to TRBD2. The CDR3 is 16 amino acids. With 4 bases clipped from V and 5 bases from J, the junction kept 13 bases outside the gene matches. Germline CDR1 MDHEN, CDR2 SYDVKM. As DNA, the CDR3 is TGTGCCAGCAGTTCCGGCGGGGAGCGGGGTCTTGAGACCCAGTACTTC. Translated: CASSSGGERGLETQYF.

The J gene is TRBJ1-5, the V gene TRBV4-1, with D possibly being TRBD1 (6 bases). The CDR3 runs 18 residues. The V gene lost 4 bases and the J gene lost 5 bases, with 24 bases spanning the gap. Per germline, CDR1 MGHRA and CDR2 YSYEKL. This CDR3 reads CASSPGGLGGKRDQPQHF. CDR3 in DNA: TGCGCCAGCAGCCCGGGAGGTTTGGGGGGCAAGCGGGATCAGCCCCAGCATTTT.

V usage is TRBV4-3 and J usage is TRBJ1-2; D gene uncertain. Trimming took off 0 bases at V and 2 bases at J, with 7 bases between the two ends. The germline CDR1 and CDR2 sequences are LGHNA and YSLEER. This CDR3 is 14 amino acids long. The CDR3: CASSQESTNYGYTF. The DNA for the CDR3 is TGCGCCAGCAGCCAAGAGTCGACGAACTATGGCTACACCTTC.